The 21 T cell receptor beta chains reported below all come from one sample, sequenced in a study of T cell responses to AZD1222 COVID-19 vaccine. TCRdb's copy holds only in-frame clones and misses some; the assay was immunoSEQ multiplex PCR. The table has 80,000 to 130,000 clones, roughly 91% seen once. Sequencing used peripheral blood, obtained on day 0 of AZD1222 vaccination. The receptors here all came from an adult in good health.

This chain connects TRBV21-1 to TRBJ1-5; the DNA was not compared with TRBD1, the D call given in the table. TRBV21-1 is designated a pseudogene. The CDR3 covers 20 residues. The CDR3 loop reads CASSKVPYRTESKRDKPQHF. DNA of the CDR3: TGTGCCAGCAGCAAAGTCCCTTACAGGACGGAAAGTAAGAGAGATAAGCCCCAGCATTTT.

The chain has TRBV30 and TRBJ2-5; D gene ambiguous. V lost 3 bases and J lost 4, with 12 bases in between. The germline V gene encodes CDR1 GTSNPN and CDR2 SVGIG (reference sequence). The CDR3 length is 13 residues. In DNA, the CDR3 is TGTGCCTGGAGGGCCGGGCCCGCAGAGACCCAGTACTTC. Residues: CAWRAGPAETQYF.

The chain is built from TRBV12-5 and TRBJ2-7; D is possibly TRBD1 (6 bases). The CDR3 runs 16 residues. Germline V CDR1 and CDR2: LGHNT, FRNRAP. V was pared by 5 bases and J by 5 bases, with 22 bases between. This chain's CDR3 is CASGPACRGLYNEQYF. In DNA, the CDR3 is TGTGCTAGTGGTCCAGCTTGCAGGGGTCTATACAACGAGCAGTACTTC.

The V and J genes are TRBV6-1 and TRBJ2-3; a possible D gene is TRBD2 (5 bases). CDR3 length: 12 amino acids. CDR1 is MNHNS and CDR2 is SASEGT in the germline V gene. With 3 bases removed from V and 8 bases from J, the gap between germline ends came to 9 bases. CDR3 loop: CASSDAAGTQYF. The CDR3 DNA follows: TGTGCCAGCAGTGACGCGGCGGGTACGCAGTATTTT.

V is TRBV7-2 and J is TRBJ2-7, with TRBD1 identical over 8 bases. The CDR3 runs to 14 residues. The ends lost 3 bases at V and 3 bases at J; junction bases unmatched: 4. Germline V gene data show CDR1 as SGHTA and CDR2 as FQGNSA. Written as DNA, the CDR3 is TGTGCCAGCAGCTTGTCAGGGGGCTACTACGAGCAGTACTTC. Its translation is CASSLSGGYYEQYF.

V and J are TRBV11-2 and TRBJ2-5, with D possibly being TRBD2 (5 bases). V was clipped by 1 base and J by 11 bases, with 17 bases between them. Germline lookup yields CDR1 SGHAT and CDR2 FQNNGV. The CDR3 totals 14 residues. CDR3 DNA: TGTGCCAGCAGCTTAGGACTCCGCGTCCGAGGGCAGTACTTC. This gives the protein CASSLGLRVRGQYF.

The rearrangement joins TRBV18 to TRBJ1-2; 7 bases fit TRBD1. Per the germline V gene, CDR1 is KGHSH and CDR2 is LQKENI. J was trimmed by 6 bases and V by 5 bases; bases with no gene match: 6. The CDR3 has 13 amino acids. The CDR3 loop is CASSSQGGDGYTF. The CDR3 bases are TGTGCCAGCTCATCCCAGGGGGGGGATGGCTACACCTTC.

This clone was seen once. The J gene is TRBJ2-2, the V gene TRBV7-3; 8 nucleotides agree with TRBD1. The J segment lost 2 bases and the V segment lost 3 bases, leaving 5 bases of the junction unmatched. The CDR3 is 16 amino acids. Germline V gives CDR1 SGHTA, CDR2 FQGTGA. The CDR3 is CASSFGQGGNTGELFF. Here the CDR3 DNA reads TGTGCCAGCAGCTTCGGACAGGGAGGTAACACCGGGGAGCTGTTTTTT.

V usage is TRBV5-6 and J usage is TRBJ2-3, with TRBD2 matching 12 bases. Unmatched junction bases numbered 4, after V lost 2 bases and J lost 3 bases. Germline loops: CDR1 SGHDT, CDR2 YYEEEE. The CDR3 loop spans 16 amino acids. The CDR3 DNA sequence: TGTGCCAGCAGCTTACGGACTAGCGGGGTAACAGATACGCAGTATTTT. Its translation is CASSLRTSGVTDTQYF. Looking up the rest from reference TRBV5-6 and TRBJ2-3 gives the full variable domain: DAGVTQSPTHLIKTRGQQVTLRCSPKSGHDTVSWYQQALGQGPQFIFQYYEEEERQRGNFPDRFSGHQFPNYSSELNVNALLLGDSALYLCASSLRTSGVTDTQYFGPGTRLTVL.

The chain is built from TRBV7-9 and TRBJ1-4; no reliable D call. CDR3 length: 16 amino acids. CDR1 and CDR2 from the germline V gene are SEHNR and FQNEAQ (reference sequence). V shed 4 bases and J shed 0 bases, with 12 bases lying between them. The CDR3 reads CASSSPGRSTNEKLFF. The CDR3 region has the DNA TGTGCCAGCAGCTCCCCAGGACGTTCAACTAATGAAAAACTGTTTTTT.

V usage is TRBV19 and J usage is TRBJ1-5, with D uncertain. Germline V lookup: CDR1 LNHDA, CDR2 SQIVND (reference sequence). This CDR3 is 14 amino acids long. V dropped 5 bases and J dropped 4 bases, with 12 bases sitting between them. This CDR3 reads CASSQVEVNQPQHF. DNA of the CDR3: TGTGCCAGTAGTCAGGTCGAGGTTAATCAGCCCCAGCATTTT.

The genes are TRBV5-6 and TRBJ1-1, with a tentative D call TRBD1 (6 bases). Germline-derived CDR1 and CDR2 are SGHDT and YYEEEE. CDR3 length equals 17 residues. V lost 0 bases and J lost 0, with 15 bases in between. The CDR3 loop reads CASSLGPWGHMNTEAFF. CDR3 DNA: TGTGCCAGCAGCTTGGGGCCTTGGGGGCATATGAACACTGAAGCTTTCTTT.

This clone was picked up one time. The chain carries TRBV6-5 and TRBJ2-7; 7 bases match TRBD1. J was trimmed by 3 bases and V by 8 bases; bases with no gene match: 7. There are 13 residues in the CDR3. Germline V gene data show CDR1 as MNHEY and CDR2 as SVGAGI. The CDR3 here is CASHRGGVYEQYF. The CDR3 coding sequence is TGTGCCAGCCACAGGGGTGGGGTCTACGAGCAGTACTTC.

Turning to this clone: This sample includes further DNA sequences coding for the same CDR3. The V gene is TRBV5-1, the J gene TRBJ1-5; no definite D call. Per germline, CDR1 SGHRS and CDR2 YFSETQ. The CDR3 spans 13 residues. Trimming left V 0 bases short and J 4 bases short, with 5 bases between. CDR3 sequence (DNA): TGCGCCAGCAGCTTGGACGCGAATCAGCCCCAGCATTTT. It codes for CASSLDANQPQHF.

The chain joins TRBV11-3 to TRBJ2-1; 7 bases line up with TRBD2. Losses at the gene ends were 5 bases for V and 3 bases for J; bases not matched to a gene: 13. The CDR3 sequence is 17 residues long. Germline assignment: CDR1 SGHNT and CDR2 YENEEA. CDR3 sequence (DNA): TGTGCCAGCAGCCCGACCGATCTGGCGGGGGACTACAATGAGCAGTTCTTC. It codes for CASSPTDLAGDYNEQFF. Combining the CDR3 with reference TRBV11-3 and TRBJ2-1 gives the whole variable domain EAGVVQSPRYKIIEKKQPVAFWCNPISGHNTLYWYLQNLGQGPELLIRYENEEAVDDSQLPKDRFSAERLKGVDSTLKIQPAELGDSAVYLCASSPTDLAGDYNEQFFGPGTRLTVL.

The gene calls are TRBV6-2 or TRBV6-3 and TRBJ1-6; D is perhaps TRBD1 (5 bases). The V gene's germline CDR1 is MNHEY and CDR2 SVGEGT. The V end was cut by 5 bases, the J end by 14 bases, with 16 bases between. CDR3 size: 13 residues. The CDR3 nucleotides read TGTGCCAGCAGTAAAATACAGGTGTTATCCCTCCACTTT. Encoded protein: CASSKIQVLSLHF.

This CDR3 is CASSLETGQPQHF. The CDR3 DNA is TGTGCCAGCAGCTTAGAAACGGGACAGCCCCAGCATTTT. The V call is TRBV7-9, the J call TRBJ1-5; D is uncertain. Trimming left V 1 base short and J 7 bases short, with 8 bases between. This CDR3 has 13 amino acids. Looked up from germline, CDR1 is SEHNR and CDR2 is FQNEAQ (reference sequence).

J is TRBJ2-3 and V is TRBV3-1 (or the pseudogene TRBV3-2), with D possibly being TRBD1 or TRBD2 (5 bases each). Trimming removed 3 bases at V and 4 bases at J, with 14 bases between. The CDR3 runs to 15 residues. Germline V gene lookup returns CDR1 LGHDT and CDR2 YNNKEL (reference sequence). The CDR3 DNA follows: TGTGCCAGCAGCCACCGACGGGGCGAGGCAGATACGCAGTATTTT. Protein: CASSHRRGEADTQYF.

The gene calls are TRBV7-3 and TRBJ2-2; D gene ambiguous. V lost 2 bases and J lost 3, with 10 bases in between. This CDR3 comprises 15 residues. Germline V gene data show CDR1 as SGHTA and CDR2 as FQGTGA. The CDR3 loop is CASSLFPRDTGELFF. As DNA, the CDR3 is TGTGCCAGCAGCTTATTTCCAAGGGACACCGGGGAGCTGTTTTTT.

This chain connects TRBV12-3 or TRBV12-4 to TRBJ1-2; D is ambiguous. Trimming removed 7 bases from V and 5 bases from J, with 11 bases in between. CDR3 size: 12 residues. Here the CDR3 DNA reads TGTGCCAGCACCACGTCGGGGTATGGCTACACCTTC. Protein sequence: CASTTSGYGYTF.

The chain combines TRBV7-9 with TRBJ2-7; D unresolved. CDR1 SEHNR and CDR2 FQNEAQ come from the germline V gene (reference sequence). V was cut by 1 base and J by 0 bases, with 7 bases left in between. The length of the CDR3 is 14 residues. For the CDR3, the DNA is TGTGCCAGCAGCTTAGACAGCTTCTCCTACGAGCAGTACTTC. Translated, it gives CASSLDSFSYEQYF.